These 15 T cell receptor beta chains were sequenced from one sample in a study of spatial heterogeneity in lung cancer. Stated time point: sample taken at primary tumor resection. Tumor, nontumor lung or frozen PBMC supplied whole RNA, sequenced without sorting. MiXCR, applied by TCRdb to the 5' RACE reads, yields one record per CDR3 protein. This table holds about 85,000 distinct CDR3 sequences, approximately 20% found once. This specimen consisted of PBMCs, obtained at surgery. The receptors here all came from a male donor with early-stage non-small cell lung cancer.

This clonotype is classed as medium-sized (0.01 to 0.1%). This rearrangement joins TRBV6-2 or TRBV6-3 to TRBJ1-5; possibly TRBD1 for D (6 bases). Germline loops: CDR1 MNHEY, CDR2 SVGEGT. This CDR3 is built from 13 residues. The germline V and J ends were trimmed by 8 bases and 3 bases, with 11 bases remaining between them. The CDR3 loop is CASQGSLNQPQHF. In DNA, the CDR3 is TGTGCCAGCCAGGGGAGCCTCAATCAGCCCCAGCATTTT.

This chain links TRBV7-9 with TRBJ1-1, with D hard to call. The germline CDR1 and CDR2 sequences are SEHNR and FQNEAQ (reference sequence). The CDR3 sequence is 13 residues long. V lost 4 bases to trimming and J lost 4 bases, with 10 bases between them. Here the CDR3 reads CASSSPGATEAFF. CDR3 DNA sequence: TGTGCCAGCAGCTCCCCCGGAGCCACTGAAGCTTTCTTT.

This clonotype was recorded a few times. CDR3 in amino acids: CASSFREAFF. For the CDR3, the DNA is TGTGCCAGCAGCTTCCGGGAAGCTTTCTTT. The V call is TRBV7-8, the J call TRBJ1-1; no clear D gene. CDR3 length equals 10 residues. Trimming removed 3 bases at V and 8 bases at J, with 4 bases between. From germline, CDR1 is SGHVS and CDR2 FQNEAQ.

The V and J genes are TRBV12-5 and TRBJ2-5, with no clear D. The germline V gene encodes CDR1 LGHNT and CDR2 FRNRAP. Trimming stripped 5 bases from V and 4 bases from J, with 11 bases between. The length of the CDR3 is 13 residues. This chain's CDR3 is CASGLDLGETQYF. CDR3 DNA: TGTGCTAGTGGTCTGGACCTCGGAGAGACCCAGTACTTC.

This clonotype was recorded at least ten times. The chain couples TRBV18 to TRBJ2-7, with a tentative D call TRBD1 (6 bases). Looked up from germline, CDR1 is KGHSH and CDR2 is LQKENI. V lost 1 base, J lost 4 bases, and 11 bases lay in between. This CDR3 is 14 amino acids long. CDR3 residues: CASSPRNREYEQYF. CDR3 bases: TGTGCCAGCTCACCACGTAACAGGGAGTACGAGCAGTACTTC.

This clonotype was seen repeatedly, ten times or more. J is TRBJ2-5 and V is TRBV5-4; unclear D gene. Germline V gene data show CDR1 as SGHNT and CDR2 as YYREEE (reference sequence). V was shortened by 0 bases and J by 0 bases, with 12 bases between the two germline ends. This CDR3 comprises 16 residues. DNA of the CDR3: TGTGCCAGCAGCTTGGCCATTGGAACAGACCAAGAGACCCAGTACTTC. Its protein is CASSLAIGTDQETQYF.

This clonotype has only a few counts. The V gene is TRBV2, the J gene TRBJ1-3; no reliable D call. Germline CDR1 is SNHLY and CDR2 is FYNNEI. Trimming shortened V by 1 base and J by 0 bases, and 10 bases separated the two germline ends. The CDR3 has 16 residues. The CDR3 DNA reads TGTGCCAGCAGTGAAGGAGGAAGGCGCTCTGGAAACACCATATATTTT. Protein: CASSEGGRRSGNTIYF.

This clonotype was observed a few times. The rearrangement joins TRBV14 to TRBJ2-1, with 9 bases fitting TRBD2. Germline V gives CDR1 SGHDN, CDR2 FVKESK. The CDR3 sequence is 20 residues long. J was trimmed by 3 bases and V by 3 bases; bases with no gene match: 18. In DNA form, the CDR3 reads TGTGCCAGCAGCCATTTGGCGGCTAGCGGGGCCCGGGGGTACTACAATGAGCAGTTCTTC. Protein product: CASSHLAASGARGYYNEQFF.

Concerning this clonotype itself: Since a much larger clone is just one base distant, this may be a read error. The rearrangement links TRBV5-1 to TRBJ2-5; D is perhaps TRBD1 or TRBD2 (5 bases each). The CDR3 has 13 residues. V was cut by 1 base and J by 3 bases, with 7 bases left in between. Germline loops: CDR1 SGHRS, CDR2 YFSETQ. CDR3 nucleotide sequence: TGCGCCAGCAGCTTGCTGGGGGAAGAGACCCAGTACTTC. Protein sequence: CASSLLGEETQYF.

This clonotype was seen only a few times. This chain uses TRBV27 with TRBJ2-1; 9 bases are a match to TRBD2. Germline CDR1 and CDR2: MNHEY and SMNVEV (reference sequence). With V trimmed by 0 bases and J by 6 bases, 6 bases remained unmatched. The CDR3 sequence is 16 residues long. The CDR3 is CASSLSKAGGTNEQFF. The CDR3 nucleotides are TGTGCCAGCAGTTTATCGAAAGCGGGAGGTACCAATGAGCAGTTCTTC.

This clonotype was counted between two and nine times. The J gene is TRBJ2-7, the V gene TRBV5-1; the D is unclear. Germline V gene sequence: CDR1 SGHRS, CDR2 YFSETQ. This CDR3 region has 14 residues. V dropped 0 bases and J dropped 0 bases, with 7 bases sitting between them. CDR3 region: CASSLAVGSYEQYF. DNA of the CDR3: TGCGCCAGCAGCTTGGCCGTAGGCTCCTACGAGCAGTACTTC.

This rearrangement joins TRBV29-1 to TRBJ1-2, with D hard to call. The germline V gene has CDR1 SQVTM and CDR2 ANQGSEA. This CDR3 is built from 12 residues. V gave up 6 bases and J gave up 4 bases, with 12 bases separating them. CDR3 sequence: CSVTDLGYGYTF. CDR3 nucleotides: TGCAGCGTGACGGACCTTGGCTATGGCTACACCTTC.

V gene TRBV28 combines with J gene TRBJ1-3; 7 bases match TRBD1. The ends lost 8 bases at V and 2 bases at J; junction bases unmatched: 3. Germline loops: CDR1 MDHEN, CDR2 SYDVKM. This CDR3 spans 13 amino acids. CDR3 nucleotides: TGTGCCAGCCTGACAGGGACTGGAAACACCATATATTTT. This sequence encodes CASLTGTGNTIYF.

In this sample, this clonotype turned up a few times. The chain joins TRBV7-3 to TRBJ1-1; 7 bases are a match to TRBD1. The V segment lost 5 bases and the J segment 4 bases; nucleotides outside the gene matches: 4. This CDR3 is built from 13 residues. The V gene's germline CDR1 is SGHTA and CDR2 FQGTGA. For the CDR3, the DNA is TGTGCCAGCAGCGCCAGACAGGGCACTGAAGCTTTCTTT. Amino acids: CASSARQGTEAFF.

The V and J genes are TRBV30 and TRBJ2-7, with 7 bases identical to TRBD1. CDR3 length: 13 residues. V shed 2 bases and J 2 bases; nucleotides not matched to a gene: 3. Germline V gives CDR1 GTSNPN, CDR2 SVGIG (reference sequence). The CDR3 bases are TGTGCCTGGAGTTCGGGACAGACCTACGAGCAGTACTTC. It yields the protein CAWSSGQTYEQYF.